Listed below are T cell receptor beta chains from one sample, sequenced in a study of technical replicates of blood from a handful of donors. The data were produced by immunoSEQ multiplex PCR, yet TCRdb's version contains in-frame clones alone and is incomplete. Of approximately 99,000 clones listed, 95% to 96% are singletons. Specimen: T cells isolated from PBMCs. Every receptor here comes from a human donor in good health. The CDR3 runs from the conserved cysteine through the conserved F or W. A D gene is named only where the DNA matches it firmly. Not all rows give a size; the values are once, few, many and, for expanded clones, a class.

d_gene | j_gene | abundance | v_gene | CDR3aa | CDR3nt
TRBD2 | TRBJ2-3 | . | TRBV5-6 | CASSLRASGNTDTQYF | TGTGCCAGCAGCTTAAGGGCTAGCGGGAACACAGATACGCAGTATTTT
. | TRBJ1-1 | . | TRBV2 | CASRGDTGLWTEAFF | TGTGCCAGCAGGGGGGACACCGGGTTGTGGACTGAAGCTTTCTTT
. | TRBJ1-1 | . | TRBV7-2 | CASSFFWGRSNTEAFF | TGTGCCAGCAGCTTTTTCTGGGGGCGTTCGAACACTGAAGCTTTCTTT
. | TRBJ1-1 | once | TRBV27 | CASRQGWNTEAFF | TGTGCCAGCAGACAGGGCTGGAACACTGAAGCTTTCTTT
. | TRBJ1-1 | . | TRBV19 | CASTPTGVNTEAFF | TGTGCCAGTACCCCGACCGGGGTGAACACTGAAGCTTTCTTT
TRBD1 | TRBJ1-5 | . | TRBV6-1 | CASGSTGAEQPQHF | TGTGCCAGTGGGTCGACAGGGGCGGAACAGCCCCAGCATTTT
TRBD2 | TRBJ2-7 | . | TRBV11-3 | CASSPRAGVSYEQYF | TGTGCCAGCAGCCCCCGCGCGGGAGTCTCCTACGAGCAGTACTTC
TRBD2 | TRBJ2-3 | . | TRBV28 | CASSLAGDADTQYF | TGTGCCAGCAGTCTAGCGGGAGATGCAGATACGCAGTATTTT
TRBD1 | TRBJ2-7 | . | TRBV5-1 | CASSLVPGQGYEQYF | TGCGCCAGCAGCTTGGTCCCGGGACAGGGCTACGAGCAGTACTTC
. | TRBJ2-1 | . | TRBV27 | CASSLASGTAHNEQFF | TGTGCCAGCAGTCTCGCCTCCGGGACTGCCCACAATGAGCAGTTCTTC
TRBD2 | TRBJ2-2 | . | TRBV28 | CASSLLAGVTTGELFF | TGTGCCAGCAGTTTGCTAGCGGGGGTAACCACCGGGGAGCTGTTTTTT
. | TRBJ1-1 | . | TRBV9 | CASSPTTGLNTEAFF | TGTGCCAGCAGCCCTACCACAGGACTGAACACTGAAGCTTTCTTT
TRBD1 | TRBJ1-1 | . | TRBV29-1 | CSTGTGANTEAFF | TGCAGCACCGGGACAGGGGCTAACACTGAAGCTTTCTTT
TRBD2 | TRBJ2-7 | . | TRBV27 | CASSWGLAYEQYF | TGTGCCAGCAGTTGGGGACTAGCCTACGAGCAGTACTTC
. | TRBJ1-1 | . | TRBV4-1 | CASSLEGGNTEAFF | TGCGCCAGCAGCTTAGAAGGGGGGAACACTGAAGCTTTCTTT
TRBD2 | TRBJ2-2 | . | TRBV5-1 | CASSQGLALNGELFF | TGCGCCAGCAGCCAAGGACTAGCCCTGAACGGGGAGCTGTTTTTT
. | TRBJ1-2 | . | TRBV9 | CASSVDSLPLNYGYTF | TGTGCCAGCAGCGTAGACTCATTGCCGCTTAACTATGGCTACACCTTC
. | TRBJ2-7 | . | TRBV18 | CASSWTGSEYEQYF | TGTGCCAGCTCATGGACCGGGAGTGAGTACGAGCAGTACTTC
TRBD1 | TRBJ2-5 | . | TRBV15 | CATRLPGQGQETQYF | TGTGCCACCAGGCTCCCAGGACAGGGGCAAGAGACCCAGTACTTC
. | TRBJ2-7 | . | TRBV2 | CASSRQLSTYEQYF | TGTGCCAGCAGTAGACAGCTTTCAACCTACGAGCAGTACTTC
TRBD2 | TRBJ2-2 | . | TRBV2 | CASSVLAGRTGELFF | TGTGCCAGCAGTGTCCTAGCGGGACGAACCGGGGAGCTGTTTTTT
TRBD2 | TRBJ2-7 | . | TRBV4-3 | CASSQWGLVTYEQYF | TGCGCCAGCAGCCAATGGGGACTAGTAACCTACGAGCAGTACTTC
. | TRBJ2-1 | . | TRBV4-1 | CASSQDTGAWGEQFF | TGCGCCAGCAGCCAAGACACGGGAGCCTGGGGGGAGCAGTTCTTC
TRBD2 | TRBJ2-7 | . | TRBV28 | CASSSLKERGPSYEQYF | TGTGCCAGCAGTTCGTTGAAGGAGCGGGGCCCCTCCTACGAGCAGTACTTC
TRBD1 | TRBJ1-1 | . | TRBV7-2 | CASTTQGALNTEAFF | TGTGCCAGCACAACACAGGGGGCACTGAACACTGAAGCTTTCTTT
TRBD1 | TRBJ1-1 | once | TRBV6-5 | CASTMTGSTEAFF | TGTGCCAGCACCATGACAGGGTCAACCGAAGCTTTCTTT
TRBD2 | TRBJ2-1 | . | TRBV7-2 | CASRYTLRAGEVEGEQFF | TGTGCCAGCAGATACACTTTAAGAGCGGGAGAGGTTGAAGGTGAGCAGTTCTTC
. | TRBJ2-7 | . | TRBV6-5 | CASSYLRGEQYF | TGTGCCAGCAGTTACTTAAGGGGCGAGCAGTACTTC
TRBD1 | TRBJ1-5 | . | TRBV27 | CASSHRQGEGNQPQHF | TGTGCCAGCAGCCATAGACAGGGCGAGGGCAATCAGCCCCAGCATTTT
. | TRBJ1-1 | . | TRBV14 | CASSLGLNTEAFF | TGTGCCAGCAGCCTGGGGCTGAACACTGAAGCTTTCTTT
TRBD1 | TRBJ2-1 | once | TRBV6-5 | CASSSDRGSPNEQFF | TGTGCCAGCAGTTCGGACAGGGGGAGCCCCAATGAGCAGTTCTTC
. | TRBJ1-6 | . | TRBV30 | CAWMRDTTYNSPLHF | TGTGCCTGGATGAGGGACACGACCTATAATTCACCCCTCCACTTT
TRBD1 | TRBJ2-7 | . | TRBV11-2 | CASRGQWPEYEQYF | TGTGCCAGCAGGGGACAGTGGCCCGAGTACGAGCAGTACTTC
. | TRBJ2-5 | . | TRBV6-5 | CASSFVETQYF | TGTGCCAGCAGTTTCGTAGAGACCCAGTACTTC
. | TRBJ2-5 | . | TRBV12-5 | CASGQGGGIETQYF | TGTGCTAGTGGACAGGGAGGGGGTATAGAGACCCAGTACTTC
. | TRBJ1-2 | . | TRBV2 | CASSEEVRAPDGYTF | TGTGCCAGCAGTGAGGAAGTCAGGGCGCCTGATGGCTACACCTTC
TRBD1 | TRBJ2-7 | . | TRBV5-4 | CASSPGTGTYEQYF | TGTGCCAGCAGCCCTGGGACAGGGACCTACGAGCAGTACTTC
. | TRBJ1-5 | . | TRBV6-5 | CASSYSPDNQPQHF | TGTGCCAGCAGTTACTCGCCAGACAATCAGCCCCAGCATTTT
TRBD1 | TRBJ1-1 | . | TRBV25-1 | CASTSGGTEAFF | TGTGCCAGCACCTCAGGGGGCACTGAAGCTTTCTTT
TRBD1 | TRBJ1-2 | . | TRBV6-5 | CASSSWTGGVDGYTF | TGTGCCAGCAGTTCCTGGACAGGGGGCGTGGATGGCTACACCTTC
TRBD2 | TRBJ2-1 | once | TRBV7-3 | CASSLAGGRYNEQFF | TGTGCCAGCAGCTTGGCGGGAGGAAGGTACAATGAGCAGTTCTTC
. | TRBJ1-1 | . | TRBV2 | CASSDFREVMEAFF | TGTGCCAGCAGTGATTTCAGGGAAGTAATGGAAGCTTTCTTT
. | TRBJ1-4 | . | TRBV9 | CASSQYEEINEKLFF | TGTGCCAGCAGCCAGTACGAGGAAATTAATGAAAAACTGTTTTTT
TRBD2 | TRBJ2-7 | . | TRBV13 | CASSLGGTKGYEQYF | TGTGCCAGCAGCCTGGGCGGGACTAAAGGGTACGAGCAGTACTTC
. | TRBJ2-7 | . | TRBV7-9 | CASSLPGAREQYF | TGTGCCAGCAGCTTACCGGGAGCGCGCGAGCAGTACTTC
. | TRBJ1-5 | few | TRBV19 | CASSIQGVAQPQHF | TGTGCCAGTAGTATCCAAGGGGTAGCTCAGCCCCAGCATTTT
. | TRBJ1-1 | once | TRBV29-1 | CSVAGFGLAFF | TGCAGCGTTGCAGGGTTTGGGCTTGCTTTCTTT
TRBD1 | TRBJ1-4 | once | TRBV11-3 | CASPGQGALPATNEKLFF | TGTGCCAGCCCCGGACAGGGGGCCCTTCCAGCAACTAATGAAAAACTGTTTTTT
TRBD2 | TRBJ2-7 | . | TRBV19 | CASSFGTSGSYEQYF | TGTGCCAGTAGTTTCGGGACTAGCGGATCCTACGAGCAGTACTTC
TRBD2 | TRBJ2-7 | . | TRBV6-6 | CASSPLGGTVYEQYF | TGTGCCAGCAGTCCGCTCGGGGGGACTGTCTACGAGCAGTACTTC
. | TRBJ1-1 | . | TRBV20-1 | CSSGPGGEAFF | TGCAGCAGCGGGCCCGGAGGGGAAGCTTTCTTT
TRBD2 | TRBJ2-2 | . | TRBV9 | CASSAQTSGRTGELFF | TGTGCCAGCAGCGCACAGACTAGCGGGAGAACCGGGGAGCTGTTTTTT
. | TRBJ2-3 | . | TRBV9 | CASTDPKAGKTFTDTQYF | TGTGCCAGCACTGACCCGAAGGCGGGTAAAACGTTCACAGATACGCAGTATTTT
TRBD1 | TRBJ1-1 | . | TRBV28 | CASSFSRTGNTEAFF | TGTGCCAGCAGTTTTTCTAGGACAGGGAACACTGAAGCTTTCTTT